The source of this T cell receptor (beta chain) is a study of blood T cell repertoires in COVID-19. For the study at large: Samples representing acute and convalescent COVID-19 were sourced from the United States, Italy and Spain.

Measured with immunoSEQ multiplex PCR; TCRdb has only the in-frame clones, and not every one. The data hold 200,000 or so clones, with roughly 90% observed a single time. CDR1 is SGHNT and CDR2 is YENEEA in the germline V gene. The CDR3 is made up of 15 amino acids. V dropped 5 bases and J dropped 4; count of bases not matched to a gene: 4. This sequence joins TRBV11-3 and TRBJ2-7; 14 nucleotides agree with TRBD2. Source material: peripheral blood. The sequence came from a woman aged 45-65 years with acute or convalescent COVID-19. Here the CDR3 reads CASSGRTSGGYEQYF. The CDR3 region has the DNA TGTGCCAGCAGCGGGCGGACTAGCGGGGGGTACGAGCAGTACTTC.